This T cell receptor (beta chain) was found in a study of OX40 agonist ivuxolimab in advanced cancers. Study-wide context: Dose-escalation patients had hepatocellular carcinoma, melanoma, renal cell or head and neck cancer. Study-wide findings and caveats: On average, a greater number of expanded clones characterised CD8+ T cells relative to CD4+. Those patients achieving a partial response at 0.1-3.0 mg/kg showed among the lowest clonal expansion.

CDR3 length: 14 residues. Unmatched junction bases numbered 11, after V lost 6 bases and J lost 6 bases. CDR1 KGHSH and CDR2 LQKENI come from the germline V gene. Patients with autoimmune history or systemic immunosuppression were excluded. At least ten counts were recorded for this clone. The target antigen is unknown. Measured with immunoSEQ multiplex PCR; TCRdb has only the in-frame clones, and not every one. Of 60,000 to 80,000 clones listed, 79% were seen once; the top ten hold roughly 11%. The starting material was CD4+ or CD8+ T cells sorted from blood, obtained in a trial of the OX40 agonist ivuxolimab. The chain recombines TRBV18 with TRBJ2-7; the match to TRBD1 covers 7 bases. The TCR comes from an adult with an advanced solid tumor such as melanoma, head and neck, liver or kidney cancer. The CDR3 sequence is CASSPRTGLSEQYF. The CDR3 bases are TGTGCCAGCTCGCCGAGGACAGGTTTGTCCGAGCAGTACTTC.